This entry features one T cell receptor beta chain sequence. Its antigen remains unidentified. The data derive from a study of cytomegalovirus exposure and HLA in healthy donors. Study-wide points: Exclusion applied to some V segments, including TRBV6-2 and TRBV6-3, as they were indistinguishable.

The length of the CDR3 is 15 residues. V dropped 3 bases and J dropped 3 bases, with 14 bases sitting between them. Germline V gene lookup returns CDR1 SEHNR and CDR2 FQNEAQ (reference sequence). PCR involved 60 Vbeta and 13 Jbeta primers. The table came from immunoSEQ multiplex PCR; TCRdb's copy has only in-frame clones and leaves some out. The sample includes approximately 130,000 clones, under 85% of them seen just once. The chain is built from TRBV7-9 and TRBJ1-2, with D perhaps TRBD1 (6 bases). The specimen was PBMCs. The source of this sequence is a woman between 45 and 65 years old in good health and CMV-seropositive. CDR3 residues: CASSLGAHRDYGYTF. CDR3 nucleotide sequence: TGTGCCAGCAGCTTGGGGGCCCATCGCGACTATGGCTACACCTTC. Combining the CDR3 with reference TRBV7-9 and TRBJ1-2 gives the whole variable domain DTGVSQNPRHKITKRGQNVTFRCDPISEHNRLYWYRQTLGQGPEFLTYFQNEAQLEKSRLLSDRFSAERPKGSFSTLEIQRTEQGDSAMYLCASSLGAHRDYGYTFGSGTRLTVV.